A single sample gave rise to the 28 T cell receptor beta chains below, sequenced in a study of glioma-infiltrating T cells. The iRepertoire nested amplicon-rescue multiplex PCR amplified TCR alpha and beta CDR3s from RNA. TCRdb called the multiplex PCR reads again in MiXCR, with one record for every CDR3 protein. This repertoire shows roughly 40,000 distinct CDR3 sequences, about 20% found once; its top ten account for 5% to 6.5%. Specimen: glioma tissue, nonneoplastic brain tissue, or PBMCs (not recorded which). The source is a human donor with low-grade glioma or glioblastoma, undergoing nonglioma brain surgery, or in good health (not recorded which).

This clonotype was seen repeatedly, ten times or more. The junction does not match germline at one end; this may be a read error. The V and J genes are TRBV7-9 and TRBJ1-6, with 9 bases that match TRBD1. Germline-derived CDR1 and CDR2 are SEHNR and FQNEAQ (reference sequence). The CDR3 has 14 residues. CDR3 protein: CASSLDRGDSPLHF. CDR3 bases: TGTGCCAGCAGTTTAGACAGGGGGGATTCACCCCTCCACTTT.

J is TRBJ2-5 and V is TRBV12-3 or TRBV12-4; 10 bases map to TRBD1. This CDR3 region has 15 residues. The ends lost 5 bases at V and 4 bases at J; junction bases unmatched: 7. CDR3 in amino acids: CASSPGQGMRETQYF. The DNA of the CDR3 is TGTGCCAGCAGTCCGGGACAGGGGATGAGAGAGACCCAGTACTTC.

The V and J genes are TRBV6-1 and TRBJ2-3; the match to TRBD2 covers 14 bases. The germline gives CDR1 MNHNS, CDR2 SASEGT. V was pared by 5 bases and J by 4 bases, with 5 bases of the junction left unmatched. This CDR3 comprises 16 residues. The CDR3 DNA follows: TGTGCCAGCAGTACGGGACTAGCGGGGGAACCAGATACGCAGTATTTT. Residues: CASSTGLAGEPDTQYF.

This clonotype was seen repeatedly, ten times or more. J is TRBJ2-1 and V is TRBV12-3 or TRBV12-4; D ambiguous. V was cut by 4 bases and J by 9 bases, with 10 bases left in between. The length of the CDR3 is 12 residues. The CDR3 bases are TGTGCCAGCAGTTCAGAGGTCGGTGAGCAGTTCTTC. As protein: CASSSEVGEQFF.

A word on this clonotype: A read error may be the cause here, since a much bigger clone is one base away. The chain couples TRBV14 to TRBJ2-7; TRBD1 matches 7 bases. CDR3 length: 16 residues. Looked up from germline, CDR1 is SGHDN and CDR2 is FVKESK. CDR3 residues: CANSPRTGWSSYEQYF. The CDR3 DNA reads as TGTGCCAACAGCCCCCGGACAGGATGGTCGTCCTACGAGCAGTACTTC.

V usage is TRBV4-1 and J usage is TRBJ2-7; D is tentatively TRBD1 or TRBD2 (7 bases each). Germline V gene data show CDR1 as MGHRA and CDR2 as YSYEKL. V was clipped by 0 bases and J by 5 bases, with 17 bases between them. The CDR3 runs 16 residues. The CDR3 sequence: CASSQDSTGRVNEQYF. The CDR3 bases are TGCGCCAGCAGCCAAGATTCGACAGGGAGGGTGAACGAGCAGTACTTC.

This clonotype appeared many times. V and J are TRBV11-3 and TRBJ1-5, with 9 bases lining up with TRBD1. J gave up 6 bases and V 0 bases, and 6 bases lay outside the gene matches. CDR1 SGHNT and CDR2 YENEEA come from the germline V gene. This CDR3 is built from 16 residues. CDR3 DNA: TGTGCCAGCAGCTTAGATCTGGGACAGGGACGTCAGCCCCAGCATTTT. Translation: CASSLDLGQGRQPQHF.

This clonotype was counted many times. The rearrangement uses TRBV25-1 and TRBJ1-1; D not certain. The germline V gene encodes CDR1 MGHDK and CDR2 SYGVNS. The CDR3 spans 14 residues. Trimming left V 4 bases short and J 5 bases short, with 14 bases between. The DNA for the CDR3 is TGTGCCAGCAGTGGGGGAGGGTACGGAACTGAAGCTTTCTTT. Translating gives CASSGGGYGTEAFF. Drawing the rest from reference TRBV25-1 and TRBJ1-1, the complete variable domain is EADIYQTPRYLVIGTGKKITLECSQTMGHDKMYWYQQDPGMELHLIHYSYGVNSTEKGDLSSESTVSRIRTEHFPLTLESARPSHTSQYLCASSGGGYGTEAFFGQGTRLTVV.

This clonotype has ten or more counts. The chain links TRBV4-1 to TRBJ1-2, with 8 nucleotides matching TRBD1. V lost 0 bases, J lost 10 bases, and 10 bases stayed unmatched. The germline V gene has CDR1 MGHRA and CDR2 YSYEKL. This CDR3 is 15 amino acids long. The CDR3 sequence is CASSQDRRTGLDYTF. The CDR3 nucleotides are TGCGCCAGCAGCCAAGATAGAAGGACAGGGTTGGACTACACCTTC.

Regarding this clonotype: The conserved final phenylalanine or tryptophan is absent from the CDR3, which likely points to a read error. The chain joins TRBV19 to TRBJ2-7, with a possible D match to TRBD1 (6 bases). CDR1 LNHDA and CDR2 SQIVND come from the germline V gene (reference sequence). With 4 bases removed from V and 3 bases from J, the gap between germline ends came to 10 bases. This CDR3 has 13 amino acids. The CDR3 is CASSKVDSYEQYL. The DNA of the CDR3 is TGTGCCAGTAGTAAAGTGGACAGCTACGAGCAGTACCTC.

This clonotype was seen repeatedly, ten times or more. This chain links TRBV3-1 with TRBJ2-1, with 8 bases that match TRBD1. The CDR3 runs to 14 residues. V shed 4 bases and J 5 bases; nucleotides not matched to a gene: 4. CDR1 is LGHDT and CDR2 is YNNKEL in the germline V gene (reference sequence). The CDR3 DNA reads TGTGCCAGCAGCCTCGGGACAGGCAACAATGAGCAGTTCTTC. It specifies CASSLGTGNNEQFF.

This clonotype occurred many times. CDR3 bases: TGTGCCAGCAGACCTCGGACAGGGGAGAACACTGAAGCTTTCTTT. This sequence encodes CASRPRTGENTEAFF. The V gene is TRBV2, the J gene TRBJ1-1; 9 bases align to TRBD1. CDR1 SNHLY and CDR2 FYNNEI come from the germline V gene. The CDR3 has 15 amino acids. J lost 1 base, V lost 6 bases, and 6 bases had no gene match.

This clonotype was picked up many times. This chain links TRBV7-2 with TRBJ2-3; 9 bases are a match to TRBD2. After removal of 5 bases from V and 0 bases from J, the junction contained 3 bases not matched to a gene. This CDR3 spans 15 amino acids. Germline values: CDR1 SGHTA, CDR2 FQGNSA. CDR3 bases: TGTGCCAGCAGCCCTAGCGGGGCTAGCACAGATACGCAGTATTTT. Protein product: CASSPSGASTDTQYF.

This clonotype was recorded many times. The chain joins TRBV28 to TRBJ2-1; D is possibly TRBD1 (5 bases). V was trimmed by 5 bases and J by 7 bases, leaving 21 bases between them. The germline V gene encodes CDR1 MDHEN and CDR2 SYDVKM. This CDR3 is built from 16 residues. CDR3 DNA sequence: TGTGCCAGCAGTCCCAGGGCAGTTCCCGCAGGGAATGAGCAGTTCTTC. Amino acids: CASSPRAVPAGNEQFF.

This clonotype was found once. A much larger clone is a single base away; this may be a read error. This chain connects TRBV4-1 to TRBJ2-7; D assignment may be TRBD1 or TRBD2 (5 bases each). This CDR3 spans 16 amino acids. CDR1 is MGHRA, CDR2 YSYEKL, per germline. Trimming left V 0 bases short and J 2 bases short, with 14 bases between. The CDR3: CASSQEETGRAYEQYF. The CDR3 DNA follows: TGCGCCAGCAGCCAAGAGGAAACGGGACGGGCCTACGAGCAGTACTTC.

This clonotype was picked up many times. This chain uses TRBV7-3 with TRBJ1-5; D unclear. The germline V gene encodes CDR1 SGHTA and CDR2 FQGTGA. The CDR3 is made up of 14 amino acids. The germline V and J ends were trimmed by 1 base and 2 bases, with 6 bases remaining between them. The CDR3 region has the DNA TGTGCCAGCAGCTTAAATGGTCGCAATCAGCCCCAGCATTTT. Its translation: CASSLNGRNQPQHF.

There are many counts of this clonotype. This chain links TRBV12-3 or TRBV12-4 with TRBJ1-5; D might be TRBD1 (5 bases). Trimming removed 7 bases at V and 2 bases at J, with 15 bases between. The CDR3 loop spans 15 amino acids. Here the CDR3 reads CASTTGVGGNQPQHF. CDR3 nucleotides: TGTGCCAGCACCACGGGGGTCGGGGGCAATCAGCCCCAGCATTTT.

This clonotype was seen a few times. The chain is built from TRBV12-3 or TRBV12-4 and TRBJ1-4; perhaps TRBD1 as D (6 bases). The CDR3 length is 14 residues. V gave up 5 bases and J gave up 11 bases, with 18 bases separating them. The CDR3 sequence: CASSPQAGEWKLFF. The CDR3 nucleotides are TGTGCCAGCAGTCCCCAGGCAGGGGAGTGGAAACTGTTTTTT.

At least ten counts were recorded for this clonotype. The J gene is TRBJ2-5, the V gene TRBV10-3; D tentatively fits TRBD1 or TRBD2 (5 bases each). V was shortened by 1 base and J by 2 bases, with 5 bases between the two germline ends. Germline-derived CDR1 and CDR2 are ENHRY and SYGVKD. The CDR3 sequence is 13 residues long. The CDR3 spells CAISEWGQETQYF. The CDR3, as DNA: TGTGCCATCAGTGAGTGGGGGCAAGAGACCCAGTACTTC.

This clonotype has a single count. A single base separates this from a much larger clone, so it may be a read error. V is TRBV10-3 and J is TRBJ1-1; D gene unclear. In germline, CDR1 is ENHRY, CDR2 SYGVKD. The CDR3 extends over 12 amino acids. CDR3 nucleotide sequence: TGTGCCATCGGTGAGCTGGACACTGAAGCTTTCTTT. As protein: CAIGELDTEAFF.

The sample holds a few counts of this clonotype. The V call is TRBV3-1, the J call TRBJ2-1; 9 positions match TRBD1. Germline V lookup: CDR1 LGHDT, CDR2 YNNKEL (reference sequence). The junction had 8 bases not matched to a gene; V was cut back by 4 bases and J by 7 bases. The CDR3 has 15 residues. Written as DNA, the CDR3 is TGTGCCAGCAGCCCCCCACAGGGGGCAGGGAATGAGCAGTTCTTC. Protein: CASSPPQGAGNEQFF.

At least ten counts were recorded for this clonotype. The gene calls are TRBV19 and TRBJ1-1, with a tentative D call TRBD1 (5 bases). In germline, CDR1 is LNHDA, CDR2 SQIVND (reference sequence). Trimming left V 7 bases short and J 4 bases short, with 13 bases between. The CDR3 has 13 residues. CDR3 sequence reads: CASNPGGGTEAFF. The CDR3 DNA is TGTGCCAGTAACCCGGGCGGGGGCACTGAAGCTTTCTTT.

Regarding this clonotype: Since a much larger clone is just one base distant, this may be a read error. Written as DNA, the CDR3 is TGTGCCAGTAGTTGGACAGGGGACGGCTACACCTTC. This gives the protein CASSWTGDGYTF. This chain connects TRBV19 to TRBJ1-2; 9 nucleotides align to TRBD1. The trim removed 5 bases at V and 8 bases at J, leaving 3 bases unmatched. In germline, CDR1 is LNHDA, CDR2 SQIVND (reference sequence). There are 12 residues in the CDR3.

As regards this clonotype: The conserved phenylalanine or tryptophan is not found at the CDR3 terminus, so this likely reflects a read error. The V gene is TRBV6-1, the J gene TRBJ2-7; D gene ambiguous. Germline V CDR1 and CDR2: MNHNS, SASEGT. Trimming stripped 6 bases from V and 0 bases from J, with 9 bases between. The CDR3 has 13 residues. In DNA, the CDR3 is TGTGCCAGCAGCCCGAGACGCTCCTACGAGCAGTACGAC. Encoded protein: CASSPRRSYEQYD.

This clonotype was seen only a few times. The chain has TRBV10-2 and TRBJ2-2, with 12 bases lining up with TRBD1. In germline, CDR1 is WSHSY, CDR2 SAAADI. This CDR3 spans 15 amino acids. With 6 bases clipped from V and 7 bases from J, the junction kept 6 bases outside the gene matches. In DNA form, the CDR3 reads TGCGCCAGCAGATCCGGGACAGGGGGCTTCGGGGAGCTGTTTTTT. Protein product: CASRSGTGGFGELFF.

The V call is TRBV27, the J call TRBJ1-1, with TRBD1 matching 12 bases. CDR1 and CDR2 from the germline V gene are MNHEY and SMNVEV (reference sequence). V was clipped by 6 bases and J by 1 base; unmatched bases: 6. This CDR3 contains 16 residues. CDR3 loop: CASSLGQGAANTEAFF. The CDR3 DNA reads TGTGCCAGCAGCTTGGGACAGGGGGCCGCGAACACTGAAGCTTTCTTT.

The chain recombines TRBV28 with TRBJ2-7; D tentatively reads TRBD1 or TRBD2 (5 bases each). Germline lookup yields CDR1 MDHEN and CDR2 SYDVKM. The V end was cut by 7 bases, the J end by 0 bases, with 16 bases between. The CDR3 has 15 residues. The CDR3 loop reads CASTYLGDGSYEQYF. CDR3 bases: TGTGCCAGCACCTACTTAGGGGACGGCTCCTACGAGCAGTACTTC.

There are many counts of this clonotype. The genes are TRBV28 and TRBJ1-2, with D hard to call. CDR1 is MDHEN, CDR2 SYDVKM, per germline. The ends were cut back, 5 bases at V and 4 bases at J, with 8 bases in the middle. The CDR3 covers 12 residues. CDR3 amino acids: CASSDFRYGYTF. The DNA of the CDR3 is TGTGCCAGCAGTGATTTCCGCTATGGCTACACCTTC.